This TCR beta chain was sequenced in a study of OX40 agonist ivuxolimab in advanced cancers. Study-wide context: Patients were treated with intravenous ivuxolimab, dosed at 0.01 to 10 mg/kg and infused every 2 weeks.

Sequencing was performed with immunoSEQ multiplex PCR; in TCRdb, only in-frame clones are kept and a portion is missing. The top ten clones hold 0.55% of a sample with 90,000 to 150,000 clones, approximately 90% of them seen once. Trimming took 5 bases from V and 5 from J, leaving 10 bases between them. The CDR3 loop spans 14 amino acids. The germline CDR1 and CDR2 sequences are WSHSY and SAAADI. The receptor comes from an adult with an advanced solid tumor such as melanoma, head and neck, liver or kidney cancer. The sequences come from CD4+ or CD8+ T cells sorted from blood, collected in a trial of the OX40 agonist ivuxolimab. This chain joins TRBV10-2 and TRBJ1-6, with TRBD1 as a possible D gene (6 bases). The CDR3 coding sequence is TGCGCCAGCAGTCGGCAGGGGAATAATTCACCCCTCCACTTT. As protein: CASSRQGNNSPLHF.